This T cell receptor beta chain was observed in a study of CD8+CD57+ T cells in acquired aplastic anemia. The CDR3 has 20 residues. Germline CDR1 LNHNV, CDR2 YYDKDF (reference sequence). Trimming cost V 8 bases and J 5 bases; bases outside gene matches: 24. It was genomic DNA that served as the template for profiling TCR beta VDJ and CDR3. TCRdb redid the calling of the reads with MiXCR, one entry per CDR3 protein. The sample has about 160,000 distinct CDR3 sequences; around 75% are singletons. The study, taken as a whole, reports: Overlapping CD8+ CDR3 repertoires of patients and controls contained under 35 shared sequences. For CD8+ Simpson's diversity, patients and controls showed no significant difference.

Patients included in sequencing had previously demonstrated CD8+CD57+ cell expansion by flow cytometry. This clonotype counts as medium-sized. What it binds is unknown. This clonotype was obtained from a human donor with aplastic anemia. The chain couples TRBV15 to TRBJ2-3, with 11 positions matching TRBD2. Sequencing was done on a sample of sorted CD4+, CD8+, or CD8+CD57+ T cells (not recorded which) from PBMCs. CDR3 coding DNA: TGTGCCACCTACGGACAGTTTAGCCCTACTAGCGGGAGTGAGGGAGATACGCAGTATTTT. Translated, it gives CATYGQFSPTSGSEGDTQYF.